What follows are 27 T cell receptor beta chains derived from one specimen sequenced in a study of T cell responses to AZD1222 COVID-19 vaccine. Assay used: immunoSEQ multiplex PCR; TCRdb lists only in-frame clones, some missing. The table shows some 190,000 clones, with 88% occurring only once. The starting material was peripheral blood, obtained on day 0 of AZD1222 vaccination. The receptors come from an adult in good health.

The CDR3 sequence: CAWTTGGARGYTF. The CDR3 coding sequence is TGTGCCTGGACCACAGGGGGAGCGAGAGGCTACACCTTC. The chain uses TRBV30 and TRBJ1-2, with 8 bases lining up with TRBD1. The CDR3 contains 13 residues. With 4 bases clipped from V and 8 bases from J, the junction kept 9 bases outside the gene matches. Germline lookup yields CDR1 GTSNPN and CDR2 SVGIG (reference sequence).

The chain links TRBV6-5 to TRBJ2-6; D gene ambiguous. The CDR3 is 15 residues long. Looked up from germline, CDR1 is MNHEY and CDR2 is SVGAGI. The germline V and J ends were trimmed by 4 bases and 0 bases, with 7 bases remaining between them. The CDR3 coding sequence is TGTGCCAGCAGTTTAACCGGCTCTGGGGCCAACGTCCTGACTTTC. It is translated as CASSLTGSGANVLTF.

V and J are TRBV19 and TRBJ1-1; D is unresolved. The germline V gene encodes CDR1 LNHDA and CDR2 SQIVND (reference sequence). Deletions cut 6 bases from V and 5 bases from J, with 13 bases between. This CDR3 region has 13 residues. This CDR3 is CASSPPGRTEAFF. The DNA of the CDR3 is TGTGCCAGTAGCCCCCCCGGGCGGACTGAAGCTTTCTTT. Variable domain in full (rest from reference TRBV19 and TRBJ1-1): DGGITQSPKYLFRKEGQNVTLSCEQNLNHDAMYWYRQDPGQGLRLIYYSQIVNDFQKGDIAEGYSVSREKKESFPLTVTSAQKNPTAFYLCASSPPGRTEAFFGQGTRLTVV.

This chain joins TRBV19 and TRBJ2-3; D is possibly TRBD1 or TRBD2 (7 bases each). V lost 1 base to trimming and J lost 1 base, with 9 bases between them. Germline V gene sequence: CDR1 LNHDA, CDR2 SQIVND (reference sequence). The CDR3 runs to 15 residues. The CDR3, as DNA: TGTGCCAGTAGTATAGCAGGGGGGGGCACAGATACGCAGTATTTT. Protein sequence: CASSIAGGGTDTQYF.

J is TRBJ2-5 and V is TRBV3-1 (or the pseudogene TRBV3-2); D is ambiguous. The CDR3 is made up of 12 amino acids. V lost 3 bases to trimming and J lost 4 bases, with 6 bases between them. Germline V gene lookup returns CDR1 LGHDT and CDR2 YNNKEL (reference sequence). Here the CDR3 DNA reads TGTGCCAGCAGCCAGCTTGTAGAGACCCAGTACTTC. This encodes CASSQLVETQYF.

The chain couples TRBV5-1 to TRBJ2-7; TRBD1 is a possible D gene (5 bases). V lost 3 bases, J lost 5 bases, and 18 bases lay in between. Germline V gene data show CDR1 as SGHRS and CDR2 as YFSETQ. This CDR3 is built from 15 residues. The CDR3 DNA reads as TGCGCCAGCAGCTGGGTCCGGGCCCAGGGTGACGAGCAGTACTTC. It translates to CASSWVRAQGDEQYF.

The chain links TRBV7-2 to TRBJ1-3; no clear D gene. The CDR3 sequence is 15 residues long. The V end lost 1 base, the J end lost 0 bases, and 7 bases lay between the germline ends. Germline CDR1 reads SGHTA; CDR2 reads FQGNSA. CDR3 sequence: CASSLEGVSGNTIYF. CDR3 DNA: TGTGCCAGCAGCTTAGAAGGAGTCTCTGGAAACACCATATATTTT.

The CDR3 sequence is CASSISTGSGNQPQHF. CDR3 DNA: TGTGCCAGTAGTATATCGACAGGGAGCGGCAATCAGCCCCAGCATTTT. The J gene is TRBJ1-5, the V gene TRBV19; 7 bases align to TRBD1. The CDR3 spans 16 residues. Germline CDR1 and CDR2: LNHDA and SQIVND (reference sequence). The ends lost 2 bases at V and 2 bases at J; junction bases unmatched: 6.

V is TRBV2 and J is TRBJ2-1; D is unresolved. CDR1 and CDR2 from the germline V gene are SNHLY and FYNNEI. V was shortened by 3 bases and J by 6 bases, with 15 bases between the two germline ends. The CDR3 is 15 residues long. CDR3 protein: CASSDATVALNEQFF. DNA for the CDR3: TGTGCCAGCAGTGATGCTACAGTTGCGCTCAATGAGCAGTTCTTC.

The CDR3 protein is CASSLGGTYYNEQFF. The CDR3 nucleotides read TGTGCCAGCAGCCTGGGGGGGACCTACTACAATGAGCAGTTCTTC. The chain has TRBV3-1 (or the pseudogene TRBV3-2) and TRBJ2-1; 7 nucleotides line up with TRBD2. CDR1 is LGHDT and CDR2 is YNNKEL in the germline V gene (reference sequence). The CDR3 is 15 residues long. V lost 4 bases and J lost 3; bases outside the gene matches: 6.

The chain uses TRBV6-1 and TRBJ2-2, with TRBD2 as a possible D gene (6 bases). Trimming pared 3 bases from V and 2 bases from J, leaving 16 bases between. The germline V gene has CDR1 MNHNS and CDR2 SASEGT. This CDR3 spans 17 amino acids. CDR3 sequence: CASSDSAWGVNTGELFF. The CDR3, as DNA: TGTGCCAGCAGTGATTCAGCCTGGGGGGTTAACACCGGGGAGCTGTTTTTT.

The genes are TRBV3-1 (or the pseudogene TRBV3-2) and TRBJ2-1, with D tentatively TRBD2 (7 bases). The CDR3 sequence is 13 residues long. V was pared by 9 bases and J by 2 bases, with 11 bases between. The germline CDR1 and CDR2 sequences are LGHDT and YNNKEL (reference sequence). CDR3 DNA: TGTGCCAGTGGGGGGGCGACCTACAATGAGCAGTTCTTC. It is translated as CASGGATYNEQFF.

V usage is TRBV5-1 and J usage is TRBJ1-1; D possibly corresponds to TRBD1 (6 bases). With 0 bases removed from V and 11 bases from J, the gap between germline ends came to 14 bases. The CDR3 loop spans 13 amino acids. The germline V gene encodes CDR1 SGHRS and CDR2 YFSETQ. The CDR3, as DNA: TGCGCCAGCAGCTTGGGGCGGGGGCTGGGGGCTTTCTTT. This codes for CASSLGRGLGAFF.

This clone was seen just once. The chain joins TRBV6-5 to TRBJ1-1; 8 bases agree with TRBD1. This CDR3 has 14 amino acids. Germline V lookup: CDR1 MNHEY, CDR2 SVGAGI. The V and J ends lost 6 bases and 7 bases, in that order; junction bases with no gene match: 10. CDR3: CASSLEAGGFEAFF. CDR3 sequence (DNA): TGTGCCAGCAGCCTCGAGGCAGGGGGCTTTGAAGCTTTCTTT.

V and J are TRBV7-9 and TRBJ2-7; 9 nucleotides match TRBD1. The CDR3 is 15 residues long. Germline values: CDR1 SEHNR, CDR2 FQNEAQ (reference sequence). V lost 5 bases, J lost 3 bases, and 8 bases stayed unmatched. The CDR3 is CASSGADRGSYEQYF. Here the CDR3 DNA reads TGTGCCAGCAGCGGGGCCGACAGGGGGAGCTACGAGCAGTACTTC.

This clone was seen only a few times. The chain combines TRBV6-5 with TRBJ2-7; D possibly corresponds to TRBD1 (6 bases). This CDR3 has 13 residues. Germline CDR1 and CDR2: MNHEY and SVGAGI. V lost 6 bases, J lost 0 bases, and 9 bases lay in between. The CDR3 loop is CASSQGISYEQYF. CDR3 DNA sequence: TGTGCCAGCAGCCAGGGGATCTCCTACGAGCAGTACTTC.

This clone showed up just a few times. This chain connects TRBV28 to TRBJ1-5; D is uncertain. V dropped 4 bases and J dropped 8 bases, with 21 bases sitting between them. Germline V lookup: CDR1 MDHEN, CDR2 SYDVKM. The length of the CDR3 is 16 residues. The CDR3 nucleotides read TGTGCCAGCAGTTCCGGAACCGGGTACCTAAGAAAGCCCCAGCATTTT. This sequence encodes CASSSGTGYLRKPQHF.

The chain joins TRBV12-3 or TRBV12-4 to TRBJ1-6; D unclear. Deletions cut 2 bases from V and 6 bases from J, with 5 bases between. This CDR3 has 13 amino acids. DNA of the CDR3: TGTGCCAGCAGTTTAAAAAGTAATTCACCCCTCCACTTT. Its translation is CASSLKSNSPLHF.

The J gene is TRBJ1-5, the V gene TRBV2; the D gene is possibly TRBD1 (6 bases). Germline V gene data show CDR1 as SNHLY and CDR2 as FYNNEI. The CDR3 has 14 residues. Trimming stripped 6 bases from V and 3 bases from J, with 12 bases between. CDR3 amino acids: CASRDSFSNQPQHF. The CDR3 DNA sequence: TGTGCCAGCAGGGACAGTTTTTCCAATCAGCCCCAGCATTTT.

The sample holds a few counts of this clone. The rearrangement uses TRBV7-2 and TRBJ1-5; D is undetermined. Germline loops: CDR1 SGHTA, CDR2 FQGNSA. V was trimmed by 6 bases and J by 4 bases, leaving 16 bases between them. The CDR3 loop spans 15 amino acids. CDR3 sequence (DNA): TGTGCCAGCAGTCCGGGGTGGAGCGGGAATCAGCCCCAGCATTTT. This codes for CASSPGWSGNQPQHF.

The gene calls are TRBV4-1 and TRBJ2-3, with D perhaps matching TRBD2 (7 bases). The CDR3 is 13 amino acids. V was cut by 4 bases and J by 9 bases, with 14 bases left in between. Germline CDR1 MGHRA, CDR2 YSYEKL. The CDR3 DNA sequence: TGCGCCAGCAGCCCGGGGGGCTTGGAAACGCAGTATTTT. This translates into CASSPGGLETQYF.

V gene TRBV9 combines with J gene TRBJ2-2; D may be TRBD1 (6 bases). V was pared by 0 bases and J by 6 bases, with 15 bases between. The germline V gene encodes CDR1 SGDLS and CDR2 YYNGEE. This CDR3 contains 16 residues. DNA of the CDR3: TGTGCCAGCAGCGTAGAAGTGGGGGCATTCCCCGGGGAGCTGTTTTTT. This sequence encodes CASSVEVGAFPGELFF.

As regards this clone: The same CDR3 is also encoded by other DNA sequences in this sample. J is TRBJ1-2 and V is TRBV10-3; no firm D call. Trimming took off 3 bases at V and 3 bases at J, with 8 bases between the two ends. Per germline, CDR1 ENHRY and CDR2 SYGVKD. CDR3 length: 13 residues. DNA of the CDR3: TGTGCCATCAGTGACGGGAACCACTATGGCTACACCTTC. Protein: CAISDGNHYGYTF.

The chain has TRBV7-9 and TRBJ1-2; D remains ambiguous. V lost 5 bases to trimming and J lost 2 bases, with 12 bases between them. Germline lookup yields CDR1 SEHNR and CDR2 FQNEAQ (reference sequence). The CDR3 is 14 residues long. CDR3 amino acids: CASSRPDGNYGYTF. CDR3 sequence (DNA): TGTGCCAGCAGCCGTCCCGACGGGAACTATGGCTACACCTTC. Supplemented by reference TRBV7-9 and TRBJ1-2, the full variable domain reads DTGVSQNPRHKITKRGQNVTFRCDPISEHNRLYWYRQTLGQGPEFLTYFQNEAQLEKSRLLSDRFSAERPKGSFSTLEIQRTEQGDSAMYLCASSRPDGNYGYTFGSGTRLTVV.

This chain links TRBV5-4 with TRBJ1-2; no clear D. Per the germline V gene, CDR1 is SGHNT and CDR2 is YYREEE (reference sequence). Trimming stripped 0 bases from V and 3 bases from J, with 6 bases between. This CDR3 is 13 amino acids long. CDR3 protein: CASSLDRDYGYTF. In DNA, the CDR3 is TGTGCCAGCAGCTTGGACAGAGACTATGGCTACACCTTC.

V gene TRBV28 combines with J gene TRBJ2-2; tentatively, D is TRBD1 (6 bases). Germline V gene sequence: CDR1 MDHEN, CDR2 SYDVKM. V gave up 6 bases and J gave up 1 base, with 12 bases separating them. The CDR3 spans 15 residues. For the CDR3, the DNA is TGTGCCAGCAGCCCGGACAGTGTGAACACCGGGGAGCTGTTTTTT. Its translation is CASSPDSVNTGELFF.

This chain links TRBV5-1 with TRBJ2-7; no clear D gene. Trimming stripped 4 bases from V and 2 bases from J, with 10 bases between. The CDR3 extends over 13 amino acids. Germline CDR1 is SGHRS and CDR2 is YFSETQ. CDR3 region: CASSPRVAYEQYF. CDR3 nucleotide sequence: TGCGCCAGCAGCCCACGGGTAGCCTACGAGCAGTACTTC.